This T cell receptor beta chain is drawn from a study of cytomegalovirus exposure and HLA in healthy donors. The CDR3 length is 15 residues. V was clipped by 6 bases and J by 0 bases; unmatched bases: 5. Germline CDR1 is SGHTA and CDR2 is FQGTGA. PCR employed 60 Vbeta and 13 Jbeta primers. Clones were sequenced by immunoSEQ multiplex PCR, and TCRdb holds only the in-frame ones, with some missing. The sample has approximately 76,000 clones; about 80% are singletons. The sequencing sample was made of PBMCs. V gene TRBV7-3 combines with J gene TRBJ2-3, with TRBD2 identical over 8 bases. This TCR derives from a man aged 30 to 39 in good health and CMV-seronegative. CDR3 bases: TGTGCCAGCAGTTTAGCGGGGCTGAGCACAGATACGCAGTATTTT. It yields the protein CASSLAGLSTDTQYF.